This TCR beta chain was sequenced in a study of regulatory T cells in long-lasting Graves disease. This sample's time point: newly diagnosed GD, antithyroid drugs for less than 3 months. PBMCs were the source of the RNA used for TCR sequencing. Many counts were recorded for this clonotype. With iRepertoire HTBI primers and Arm-PCR of CDR3 regions, TCR beta libraries were built. TCRdb reprocessed the multiplex PCR reads via MiXCR and lists one record per CDR3 protein. The sample carries some 200,000 distinct CDR3 sequences, about 19% recorded once. The V end lost 4 bases, the J end lost 4 bases, and 14 bases lay between the germline ends. CDR3 length: 15 amino acids. Germline values: CDR1 SNHLY, CDR2 FYNNEI. These data were also reused for a study on T cells in Graves' hyperthyroidism and ophthalmopathy.

The TCR comes from a woman aged 30 to 39 with Graves disease. Material: peripheral blood mononuclear cells (PBMCs), obtained at new diagnosis, from a patient treated with antithyroid drugs. This sequence joins TRBV2 and TRBJ2-1, with D perhaps matching TRBD1 or TRBD2 (5 bases each). This CDR3 is CASSVRGQGYNEQFF. Here the CDR3 DNA reads TGTGCCAGCAGTGTCCGAGGGCAGGGATACAATGAGCAGTTCTTC.